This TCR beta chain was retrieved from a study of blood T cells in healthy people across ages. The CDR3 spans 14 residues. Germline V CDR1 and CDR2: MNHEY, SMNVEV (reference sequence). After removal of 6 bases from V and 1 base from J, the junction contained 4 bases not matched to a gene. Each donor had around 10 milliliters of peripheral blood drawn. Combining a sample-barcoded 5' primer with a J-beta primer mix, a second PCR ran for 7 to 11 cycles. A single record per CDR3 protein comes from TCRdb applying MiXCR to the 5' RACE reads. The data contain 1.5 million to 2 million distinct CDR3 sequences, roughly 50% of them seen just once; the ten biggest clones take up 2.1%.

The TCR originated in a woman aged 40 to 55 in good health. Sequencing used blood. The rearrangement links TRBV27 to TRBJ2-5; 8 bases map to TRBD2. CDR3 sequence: CASRSGGPQETQYF. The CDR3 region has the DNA TGTGCCAGCAGATCGGGGGGGCCCCAAGAGACCCAGTACTTC.